A single TCR beta chain is shown here with its context. The CDR3 extends over 16 amino acids. Germline assignment: CDR1 DFQATT and CDR2 SNEGSKA (reference sequence). V was pared by 2 bases and J by 2 bases, with 8 bases of the junction left unmatched. TCRdb fed the RT-PCR reads into MiXCR, producing one record per CDR3 protein. Of about 700,000 distinct CDR3 sequences in the sample, 12% to 15% were seen once. This TCR came from a female donor in good health, serving as a healthy control. The chain combines TRBV20-1 with TRBJ2-1; 8 nucleotides agree with TRBD2. The sample consisted of memory CD4+ T cells from blood. CDR3 in DNA: TGCAGTGCTAGACCCCTTACTAGCGGAGCCTACAATGAGCAGTTCTTC. This sequence encodes CSARPLTSGAYNEQFF.